This T cell receptor beta chain was sequenced for a study of graft-versus-host responses after intestinal transplantation. For the study at large: Transplantation in recipients was multivisceral, liver-intestinal, or isolated intestinal. The recipients all started with anti-thymocyte globulin induction and then took tacrolimus and steroids for 3 to 4 years.

Trimming stripped 0 bases from V and 4 bases from J, with 8 bases between. Looked up from germline, CDR1 is SGHRS and CDR2 is YFSETQ. This CDR3 comprises 13 residues. Points from the study as a whole: In recipient marrow, GvH clones were found, and some appeared first in ileum or blood. Subjects displaying graft-donor T cell macrochimerism possessed elevated graft-versus-host to host-versus-graft clonal ratios inside allografts.

With respect to this clone: Its antigen is still unknown.

Assay: immunoSEQ multiplex PCR; the TCRdb copy retains only in-frame clones and omits some. The sample includes about 110,000 clones, more than 80% seen only once; the top ten take 0.2% to 0.25%. This TCR was sampled from a human donor who was the organ donor for an intestinal transplant. The material sequenced was unstimulated CD4+ T cells sorted from spleen or lymph node cells, taken before transplant. The gene calls are TRBV5-1 and TRBJ2-7; D call uncertain. The CDR3 region is CASSLDDLYEQYF. DNA for the CDR3: TGCGCCAGCAGCTTGGACGACCTTTACGAGCAGTACTTC. Full variable domain (rest looked up from reference TRBV5-1 and TRBJ2-7): KAGVTQTPRYLIKTRGQQVTLSCSPISGHRSVSWYQQTPGQGLQFLFEYFSETQRNKGNFPGRFSGRQFSNSRSEMNVSTLELGDSALYLCASSLDDLYEQYFGPGTRLTVT.